Below, one T cell receptor (beta chain) is given with its context. This clonotype occurred a few times. This receptor's antigen is unknown. No base quality information exists; no much larger clone differs at one position. The sample comes from a study of response to subunit inactivated influenza vaccine (dated by TCRdb to between 2017 and 2018). For context, the study as a whole: Deep quantitative T cell receptor repertoire profiling was used in the study to track responses to a trivalent subunit inactivated influenza vaccine. Broad study findings and their caveats: The authors suggested that each seasonal influenza vaccination may recruit only a limited number of new T cells.

As encoded in the germline V gene, CDR1 is SQVTM while CDR2 is ANQGSEA. At the junction V is shortened by 7 bases and J by 7 bases, with 17 bases in between. The CDR3 covers 13 residues, taking in both the cysteine and the phenylalanine. The retained sequence is limited to the CDR3, 39 bases, with the frame set at the first base. The library was made by RT-PCR. The sequencer was an Illumina HiSeq 2500. The public reads were run again by TCRdb, first through fastp at Q25 and then through MiXCR, and only productive beta chains were kept. For every CDR3 protein sequence, its rows merge into one entry that carries the most common genes and DNA. The sample table contains under 850,000 distinct CDR3 sequences; only one count was recorded for less than 20% of them. The ten largest clones capture roughly 10% of the sample.

The sequence is built from TRBV29-1 and TRBJ2-1, with the D gene uncertain. The sample here was PBMCs from blood, taken roughly 5 days after vaccination. The source of this sequence is a man between 45 and 60 years old who received an inactivated influenza vaccine. Donor details come from another sample of the same person, matched by shared clones. In nucleotide form, the sequence is TGCAGCGCGGATCGGTTCGCGGAGAATGAGCAGTTCTTC. This is translated as CSADRFAENEQFF.